The T cell receptor beta chain described here comes from a study of T cells in Graves' hyperthyroidism and ophthalmopathy. Overall study: Peripheral blood samples were taken at initial diagnosis, prior to any treatment.

TCR beta CDR3 regions were amplified from RNA. RT-PCR in the first round (using the HTBI primer set) targeted the TCR CDR3. TCRdb re-analysed the multiplex PCR reads in MiXCR, keeping a single row per CDR3 protein. Of under 300,000 distinct CDR3 sequences in the sample, 20% to 25% were seen once. V gave up 11 bases and J gave up 5 bases, with 12 bases separating them. Germline loops: CDR1 SGHAT, CDR2 FQNNGV. This CDR3 contains 11 residues. This clonotype has ten or more counts. The sequencing sample was made of blood. This rearrangement joins TRBV11-2 to TRBJ1-1; D is perhaps TRBD1 (6 bases). The TCR originated in a man aged 25-45 years with Graves' ophthalmopathy. This CDR3 reads CASKGGTEAFF. CDR3 DNA: TGTGCCTCCAAGGGGGGAACTGAAGCTTTCTTT.